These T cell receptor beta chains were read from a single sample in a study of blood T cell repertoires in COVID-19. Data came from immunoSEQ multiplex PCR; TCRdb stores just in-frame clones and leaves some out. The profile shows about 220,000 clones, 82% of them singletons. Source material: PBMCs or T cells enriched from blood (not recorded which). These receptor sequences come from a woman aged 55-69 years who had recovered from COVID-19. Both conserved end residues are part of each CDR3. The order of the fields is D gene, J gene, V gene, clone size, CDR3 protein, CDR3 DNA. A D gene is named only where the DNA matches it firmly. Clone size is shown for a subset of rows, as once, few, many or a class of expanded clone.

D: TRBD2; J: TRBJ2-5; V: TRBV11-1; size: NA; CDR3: CASSFLAGGPPGSQYF; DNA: TGTGCCAGCAGCTTCCTAGCGGGAGGGCCCCCCGGGTCCCAGTACTTC
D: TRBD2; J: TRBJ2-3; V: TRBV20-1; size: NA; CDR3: CSASSSGGTDTQYF; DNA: TGCAGTGCTAGTTCTAGCGGGGGGACAGATACGCAGTATTTT
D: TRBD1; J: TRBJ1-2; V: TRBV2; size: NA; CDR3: CASTLSGQVYGYTF; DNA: TGTGCCAGCACCCTCTCGGGACAGGTTTATGGCTACACCTTC
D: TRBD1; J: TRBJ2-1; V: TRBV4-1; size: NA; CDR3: CASSPRDRGSEQFF; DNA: TGCGCCAGCAGCCCTCGGGACAGGGGAAGTGAGCAGTTCTTC
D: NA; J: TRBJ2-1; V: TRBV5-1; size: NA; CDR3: CASSLAGDEQFF; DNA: TGCGCCAGCAGCTTGGCGGGGGATGAGCAGTTCTTC
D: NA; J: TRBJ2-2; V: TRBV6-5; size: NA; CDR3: CASRAPGGGGELFF; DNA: TGTGCCAGCAGGGCTCCCGGGGGAGGCGGGGAGCTGTTTTTT
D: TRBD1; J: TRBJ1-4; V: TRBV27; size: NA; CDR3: CASSLGTGAEKLFF; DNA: TGTGCCAGCAGTTTAGGGACAGGGGCTGAGAAACTGTTTTTT
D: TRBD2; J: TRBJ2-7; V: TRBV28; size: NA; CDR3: CASNEIGGSFPYEQYF; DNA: TGTGCCAGCAACGAGATTGGCGGGAGTTTTCCCTACGAGCAGTACTTC
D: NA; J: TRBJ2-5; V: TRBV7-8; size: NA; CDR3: CASSTGSRPLETQYF; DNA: TGTGCCAGCAGTACGGGATCCCGGCCTTTGGAGACCCAGTACTTC
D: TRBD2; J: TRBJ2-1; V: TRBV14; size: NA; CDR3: CASSRLAGEFNEQFF; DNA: TGTGCCAGCAGCCGACTAGCGGGGGAATTCAATGAGCAGTTCTTC
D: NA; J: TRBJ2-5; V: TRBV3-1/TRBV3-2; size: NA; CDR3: CASSQDPGVVETQYF; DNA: TGTGCCAGCAGCCAAGACCCAGGGGTTGTGGAGACCCAGTACTTC
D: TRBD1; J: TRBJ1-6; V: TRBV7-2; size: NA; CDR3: CASSLGGQGPLTLHF; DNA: TGTGCCAGCAGCTTAGGGGGACAGGGGCCTTTAACCCTCCACTTT
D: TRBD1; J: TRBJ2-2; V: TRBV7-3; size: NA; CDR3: CASSLAPRGPNTGELFF; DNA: TGTGCCAGCAGCTTAGCCCCGAGGGGGCCTAACACCGGGGAGCTGTTTTTT
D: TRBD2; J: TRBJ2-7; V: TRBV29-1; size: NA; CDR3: CSGGGGISGRRGGEQYF; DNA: TGCAGCGGCGGGGGGGGAATATCAGGGAGGAGAGGAGGCGAGCAGTACTTC
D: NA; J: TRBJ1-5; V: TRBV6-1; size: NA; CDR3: CASSERGYSNQPQHF; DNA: TGTGCCAGCAGTGAACGGGGGTATAGCAATCAGCCCCAGCATTTT
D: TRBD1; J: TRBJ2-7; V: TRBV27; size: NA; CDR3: CASSSGTGGYEQYF; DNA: TGTGCCAGCAGTTCCGGGACAGGGGGTTACGAGCAGTACTTC
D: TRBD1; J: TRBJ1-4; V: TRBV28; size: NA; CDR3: CASSSPGTGIEKLFF; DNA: TGTGCCAGCAGTTCCCCCGGGACAGGGATAGAAAAACTGTTTTTT
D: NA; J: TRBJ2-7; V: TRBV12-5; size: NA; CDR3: CASGLVRRTRARSSYEQYF; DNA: TGTGCTAGTGGTTTGGTACGCAGGACAAGAGCCAGGAGCTCCTACGAGCAGTACTTC
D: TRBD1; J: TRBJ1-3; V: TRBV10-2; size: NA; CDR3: CASSGGTGPRSGNTIYF; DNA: TGCGCCAGCAGTGGGGGGACAGGTCCACGCTCTGGAAACACCATATATTTT
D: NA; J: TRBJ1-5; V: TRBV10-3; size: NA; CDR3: CAISPRGSNQPQHF; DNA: TGTGCCATCAGTCCCCGGGGTAGCAATCAGCCCCAGCATTTT
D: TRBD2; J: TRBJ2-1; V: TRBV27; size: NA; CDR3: CASTGGGLRWQFF; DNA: TGTGCCAGCACCGGGGGGGGATTAAGATGGCAGTTCTTC
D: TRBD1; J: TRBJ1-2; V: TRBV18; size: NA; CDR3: CASSPPSRGLSYTF; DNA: TGTGCCAGCTCACCACCGAGCAGGGGGCTTAGCTACACCTTC
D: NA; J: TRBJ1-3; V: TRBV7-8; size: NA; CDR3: CASSLGGLFSGNTIYF; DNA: TGTGCCAGCAGCTTAGGCGGTCTTTTCTCTGGAAACACCATATATTTT
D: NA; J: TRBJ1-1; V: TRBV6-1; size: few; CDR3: CASSEQGRRGRNTEAFF; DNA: TGTGCCAGCAGTGAACAGGGTCGGAGGGGAAGGAACACTGAAGCTTTCTTT
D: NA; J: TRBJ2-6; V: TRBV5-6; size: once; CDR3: CASSLVARQLSGANVLTF; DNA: TGTGCCAGCAGCTTGGTTGCCAGGCAACTCTCTGGGGCCAACGTCCTGACTTTC
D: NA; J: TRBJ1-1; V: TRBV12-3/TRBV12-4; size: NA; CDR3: CASSRGQNTEAFF; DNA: TGTGCCAGCAGCCGGGGACAGAACACTGAAGCTTTCTTT
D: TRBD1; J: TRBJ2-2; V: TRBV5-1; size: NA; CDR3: CASSFLGQGTPPRTGELFF; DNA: TGCGCCAGCAGCTTTCTAGGACAGGGCACCCCCCCGAGAACCGGGGAGCTGTTTTTT
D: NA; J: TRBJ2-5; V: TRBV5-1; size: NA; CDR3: CASSPGLIGETQYF; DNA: TGCGCCAGCAGCCCGGGACTGATTGGGGAGACCCAGTACTTC
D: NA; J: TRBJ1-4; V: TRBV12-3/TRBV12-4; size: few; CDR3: CASSLQGREKLFF; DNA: TGTGCCAGCAGTTTACAGGGGCGTGAAAAACTGTTTTTT
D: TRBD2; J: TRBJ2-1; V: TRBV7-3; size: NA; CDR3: CASSLGSGGAPEQFF; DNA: TGTGCCAGCAGCTTAGGTAGCGGGGGGGCGCCTGAGCAGTTCTTC
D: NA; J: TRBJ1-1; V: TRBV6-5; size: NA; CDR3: CASSYSGGAGTEAFF; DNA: TGTGCCAGCAGTTACTCTGGGGGGGCCGGCACTGAAGCTTTCTTT
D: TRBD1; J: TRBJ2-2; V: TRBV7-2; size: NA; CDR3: CASSLATRTGVTGELFF; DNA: TGTGCCAGCAGCTTAGCAACCCGGACAGGGGTCACCGGGGAGCTGTTTTTT
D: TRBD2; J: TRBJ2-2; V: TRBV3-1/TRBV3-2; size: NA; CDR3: CVSSQRSSGPNTGELFF; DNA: TGTGTCAGCAGCCAGCGGAGTAGCGGGCCGAACACCGGGGAGCTGTTTTTT
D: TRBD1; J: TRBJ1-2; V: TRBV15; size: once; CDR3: CATSEDRGDYGYTF; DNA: TGTGCCACCAGCGAGGACAGGGGGGACTATGGCTACACCTTC
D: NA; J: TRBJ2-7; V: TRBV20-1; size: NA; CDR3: CSANRETEQYF; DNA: TGCAGTGCTAACAGGGAAACCGAGCAGTACTTC
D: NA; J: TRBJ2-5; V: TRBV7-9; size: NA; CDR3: CASSLGLAQETQYF; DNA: TGTGCCAGCAGCTTAGGGCTAGCGCAAGAGACCCAGTACTTC
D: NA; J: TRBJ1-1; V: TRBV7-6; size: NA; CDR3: CASSLGQRGNTEAFF; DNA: TGTGCCAGCAGCCTCGGACAGAGGGGAAACACTGAAGCTTTCTTT
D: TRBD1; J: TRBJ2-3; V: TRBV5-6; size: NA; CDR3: CASSIQGPLGDTQYF; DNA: TGTGCCAGCAGCATACAGGGGCCCCTCGGCGATACGCAGTATTTT
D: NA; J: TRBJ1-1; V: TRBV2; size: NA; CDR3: CASILQAEAFF; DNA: TGTGCCAGCATTCTCCAGGCAGAAGCTTTCTTT
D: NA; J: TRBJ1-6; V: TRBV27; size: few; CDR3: CASRAGQGSYNSPLHF; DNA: TGTGCCAGCCGGGCCGGGCAGGGCTCCTATAATTCACCCCTCCACTTT
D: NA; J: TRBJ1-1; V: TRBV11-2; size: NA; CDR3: CASSRQNTEAFF; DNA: TGTGCCAGCAGTCGACAGAACACTGAAGCTTTCTTT
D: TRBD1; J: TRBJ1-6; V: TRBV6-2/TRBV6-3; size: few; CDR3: CASSYQGAVNSPLHF; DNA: TGTGCCAGCAGTTACCAGGGGGCGGTTAATTCACCCCTCCACTTT
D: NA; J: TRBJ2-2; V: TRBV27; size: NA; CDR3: CASSFGTANTGELFF; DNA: TGTGCCAGCAGTTTCGGAACAGCGAACACCGGGGAGCTGTTTTTT
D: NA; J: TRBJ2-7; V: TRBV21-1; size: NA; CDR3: CASSNYRDPYEQYF; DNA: TGTGCCAGCAGCAACTACAGGGATCCCTACGAGCAGTACTTC
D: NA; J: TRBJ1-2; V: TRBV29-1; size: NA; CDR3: CSVEGITGNGYTF; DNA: TGCAGCGTTGAGGGAATAACAGGGAATGGCTACACCTTC
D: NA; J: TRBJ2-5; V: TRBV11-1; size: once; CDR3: CASTGDSKGTQYF; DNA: TGTGCCAGCACCGGGGACTCAAAAGGGACCCAGTACTTC
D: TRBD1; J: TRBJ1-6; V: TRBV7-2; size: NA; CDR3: CASSPRQGVYSPLHF; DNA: TGTGCCAGCAGCCCGCGACAGGGGGTTTATTCACCCCTCCACTTT
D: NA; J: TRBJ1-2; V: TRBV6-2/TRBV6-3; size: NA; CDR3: CASSYLRGNDGYTF; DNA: TGTGCCAGCAGTTACCTGCGGGGAAATGATGGCTACACCTTC
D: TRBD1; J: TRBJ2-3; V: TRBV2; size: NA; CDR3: CASSASGQSTDTQYF; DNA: TGTGCCAGCAGTGCGTCGGGACAGAGCACAGATACGCAGTATTTT
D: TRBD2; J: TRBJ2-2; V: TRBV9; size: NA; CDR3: CASSVGTSDTGELFF; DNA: TGTGCCAGCAGCGTAGGGACTAGCGACACCGGGGAGCTGTTTTTT
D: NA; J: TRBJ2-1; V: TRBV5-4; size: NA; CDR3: CASSQANRGGNEQFF; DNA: TGTGCCAGCAGCCAAGCAAACAGGGGAGGCAATGAGCAGTTCTTC
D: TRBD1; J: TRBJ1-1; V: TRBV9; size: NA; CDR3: CASSPQGAFGDTEAFF; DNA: TGTGCCAGCAGCCCACAGGGGGCGTTTGGGGACACTGAAGCTTTCTTT
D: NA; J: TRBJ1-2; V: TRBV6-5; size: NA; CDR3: CASVGRGYGYTF; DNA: TGTGCCAGCGTGGGCAGGGGCTATGGCTACACCTTC
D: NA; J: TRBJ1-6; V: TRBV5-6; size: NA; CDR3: CASSLDYRSSYNSPLHF; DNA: TGTGCCAGCAGCCTCGATTACAGAAGCTCCTATAATTCACCCCTCCACTTT
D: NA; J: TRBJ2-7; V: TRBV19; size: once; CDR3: CASSRAGTQPYEQYF; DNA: TGTGCCAGTAGTAGAGCCGGGACTCAGCCGTACGAGCAGTACTTC
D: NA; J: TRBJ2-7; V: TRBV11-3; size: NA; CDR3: CASSPGGQFYEQYF; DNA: TGTGCCAGCAGCCCCGGAGGCCAATTCTACGAGCAGTACTTC
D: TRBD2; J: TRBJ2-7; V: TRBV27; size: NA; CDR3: CASRPGLAGSYEQYF; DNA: TGTGCCAGCAGACCCGGACTAGCGGGTTCCTACGAGCAGTACTTC